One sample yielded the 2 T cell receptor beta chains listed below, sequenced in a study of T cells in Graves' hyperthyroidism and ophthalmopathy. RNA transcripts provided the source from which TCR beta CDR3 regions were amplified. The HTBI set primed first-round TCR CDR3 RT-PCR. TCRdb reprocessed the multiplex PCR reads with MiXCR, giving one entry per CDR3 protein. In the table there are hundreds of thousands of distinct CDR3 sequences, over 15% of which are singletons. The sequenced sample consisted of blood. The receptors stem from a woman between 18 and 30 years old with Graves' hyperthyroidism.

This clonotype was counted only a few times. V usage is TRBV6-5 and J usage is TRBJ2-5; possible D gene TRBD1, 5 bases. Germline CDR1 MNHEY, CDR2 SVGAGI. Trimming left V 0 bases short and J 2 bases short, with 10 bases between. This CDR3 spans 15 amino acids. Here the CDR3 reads CASSYSLGAQETQYF. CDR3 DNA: TGTGCCAGCAGTTACTCCCTTGGGGCACAAGAGACCCAGTACTTC.

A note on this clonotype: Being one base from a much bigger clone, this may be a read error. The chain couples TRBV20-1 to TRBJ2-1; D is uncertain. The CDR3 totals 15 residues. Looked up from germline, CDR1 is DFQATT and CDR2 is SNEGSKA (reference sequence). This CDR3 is CSARVRTLGYNDQFF. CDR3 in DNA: TGCAGTGCTAGAGTCCGGACCTTAGGCTACAATGACCAGTTCTTC.